One and the same sample provided the 28 T cell receptor beta chains below, sequenced in a study of chemoradiotherapy in HPV16-positive cancers. Generated by immunoSEQ multiplex PCR, the TCRdb table keeps only in-frame clones and is missing some. The table lists about 29,000 clones, around 93% of them singletons. The specimen was blood, collected from a patient who underwent chemoradiotherapy. The origin of the receptors is a human donor with HPV-associated anogenital cancer.

The rearrangement links TRBV4-2 to TRBJ2-3, with TRBD2 matching over 9 bases. The CDR3 consists of 16 residues. After removal of 4 bases from V and 3 bases from J, the junction contained 8 bases not matched to a gene. CDR1 LGHNA and CDR2 YNFKEQ come from the germline V gene. The CDR3, as DNA: TGTGCCAGCAGCCCCTGGACTAGCGCGAATACAGATACGCAGTATTTT. The encoded protein is CASSPWTSANTDTQYF.

The rearrangement joins TRBV19 to TRBJ2-1; 8 bases align to TRBD1. In germline, CDR1 is LNHDA, CDR2 SQIVND (reference sequence). Trimming cost V 3 bases and J 10 bases; bases outside gene matches: 8. The CDR3 consists of 14 residues. CDR3 amino acids: CASSMVQGAGEQFF. CDR3 nucleotide sequence: TGTGCCAGTAGTATGGTTCAGGGGGCTGGGGAGCAGTTCTTC.

This chain joins TRBV5-5 and TRBJ2-7; maybe TRBD1 (6 bases). The CDR3 runs to 14 residues. V was pared by 2 bases and J by 3 bases, with 12 bases between. Germline lookup yields CDR1 SGHKS and CDR2 YYEKEE (reference sequence). CDR3 amino acids: CASSLDRSYYEQYF. CDR3 in DNA: TGTGCCAGCAGCTTAGACAGGAGTTACTACGAGCAGTACTTC.

This rearrangement joins TRBV2 to TRBJ2-6; D uncertain. The germline CDR1 and CDR2 sequences are SNHLY and FYNNEI. This CDR3 is 16 amino acids long. V shed 1 base and J shed 0 bases, with 7 bases lying between them. The CDR3 loop reads CASSEGLISGANVLTF. CDR3 nucleotides: TGTGCCAGCAGTGAAGGACTGATCTCTGGGGCCAACGTCCTGACTTTC.

The chain is built from TRBV5-4 and TRBJ2-3; 7 bases agree with TRBD2. The trim removed 1 base at V and 0 bases at J, leaving 8 bases unmatched. CDR1 is SGHNT and CDR2 is YYREEE in the germline V gene (reference sequence). There are 17 residues in the CDR3. The CDR3 DNA sequence: TGTGCCAGCAGCTTGTGGGGTTCGCGGGGGAGCACAGATACGCAGTATTTT. Residues: CASSLWGSRGSTDTQYF.

The chain carries TRBV5-4 and TRBJ1-2, with a weak D call TRBD1 (6 bases). The V end lost 6 bases, the J end lost 3 bases, and 15 bases lay between the germline ends. Germline V gene data show CDR1 as SGHNT and CDR2 as YYREEE (reference sequence). The CDR3 has 14 residues. CDR3 region: CASTLRGVDYGYTF. The CDR3 region has the DNA TGTGCCAGCACTCTGAGGGGGGTGGACTATGGCTACACCTTC.

For this clone: Compared with germline, one end of the junction differs, possibly owing to a read error. The chain combines TRBV5-6 with TRBJ2-2, with TRBD2 as a possible D gene (6 bases). Germline-derived CDR1 and CDR2 are SGHDT and YYEEEE. CDR3 length: 15 amino acids. The CDR3 spells CASSSLARSPGELFF. DNA for the CDR3: TGTGCCAGTAGCTCACTAGCTCGGTCCCCCGGGGAGCTGTTTTTT.

The chain has TRBV7-8 and TRBJ2-6, with D perhaps TRBD1 (5 bases). Trimming pared 3 bases from V and 4 bases from J, leaving 16 bases between. CDR1 is SGHVS and CDR2 is FQNEAQ in the germline V gene. This CDR3 comprises 17 residues. DNA of the CDR3: TGTGCCAGCAGCTTGATATGGGGCCCTTCGGGGGCCAACGTCCTGACTTTC. It translates to CASSLIWGPSGANVLTF.

The rearrangement uses TRBV6-5 and TRBJ1-1; D remains ambiguous. This CDR3 has 14 residues. V lost 0 bases, J lost 2 bases, and 7 bases lay in between. Looked up from germline, CDR1 is MNHEY and CDR2 is SVGAGI. The CDR3 sequence: CASSYSKANTEAFF. The CDR3 nucleotides read TGTGCCAGCAGTTACTCGAAAGCCAACACTGAAGCTTTCTTT.

V usage is TRBV10-2 and J usage is TRBJ2-5; TRBD1 is a possible D gene (5 bases). The CDR3 is 14 residues long. Between the trimmed V and J ends, which lost 3 bases and 4 bases, there was a span of 12 bases. Germline lookup yields CDR1 WSHSY and CDR2 SAAADI. CDR3 sequence reads: CASSDGRRVETQYF. As DNA, the CDR3 is TGCGCCAGCAGTGATGGCCGCAGGGTAGAGACCCAGTACTTC.

The rearrangement links TRBV4-2 to TRBJ1-5, with TRBD1 identical over 8 bases. Trimming at V came to 3 bases and at J to 4 bases, leaving 8 bases not matched to a gene. This CDR3 is 16 amino acids long. CDR1 and CDR2 (germline): LGHNA, YNFKEQ. The DNA for the CDR3 is TGTGCCAGCAGCCAGGACGGACAGGGAGTAAATCAGCCCCAGCATTTT. Translated, it gives CASSQDGQGVNQPQHF.

V gene TRBV6-5 combines with J gene TRBJ1-5; a weak D match, TRBD1 (5 bases). The CDR3 has 13 residues. Trimming took 5 bases from V and 6 from J, leaving 11 bases between them. The germline gives CDR1 MNHEY, CDR2 SVGAGI. The CDR3 DNA reads as TGTGCCAGCAGTCCAGGGTCAGGTCAGCCCCAGCATTTT. Protein: CASSPGSGQPQHF.

This chain uses TRBV5-4 with TRBJ2-6; tentatively, D is TRBD1 or TRBD2 (5 bases each). This CDR3 is 16 amino acids long. The germline V gene has CDR1 SGHNT and CDR2 YYREEE (reference sequence). V shed 1 base and J shed 2 bases, with 10 bases lying between them. For the CDR3, the DNA is TGTGCCAGCAGCTTGTGGGGGTCTGCTGGGGCCAACGTCCTGACTTTC. It codes for CASSLWGSAGANVLTF.

The chain is built from TRBV10-3 and TRBJ1-2, with 7 positions matching TRBD1. The CDR3 spans 17 residues. Germline CDR1 and CDR2: ENHRY and SYGVKD. V shed 3 bases, J shed 2 bases, and the junction held 12 bases outside the gene matches. The CDR3 here is CAISDQRGTVLNYGYTF. CDR3 bases: TGTGCCATCAGTGATCAGCGAGGGACAGTCCTAAACTATGGCTACACCTTC.

By frequency in the sample, this clone is medium-sized. This chain uses TRBV7-9 with TRBJ1-4, with a tentative D call TRBD1 (6 bases). Trimming took 5 bases from V and 5 from J, leaving 15 bases between them. Germline CDR1 reads SEHNR; CDR2 reads FQNEAQ (reference sequence). CDR3 length: 15 amino acids. This CDR3 reads CASSPADRTNEKLFF. The CDR3 DNA reads as TGTGCCAGCAGCCCAGCGGACAGAACAAATGAAAAACTGTTTTTT.

The genes are TRBV2 and TRBJ2-5; D could derive from TRBD1 or TRBD2 (5 bases each). Deletions cut 5 bases from V and 5 bases from J, with 12 bases between. Germline CDR1 reads SNHLY; CDR2 reads FYNNEI. This CDR3 region has 13 residues. The CDR3 sequence is CASSRGPGETQYF. CDR3 nucleotides: TGTGCCAGCAGTAGGGGTCCGGGGGAGACCCAGTACTTC.

The rearrangement links TRBV29-1 to TRBJ2-1; TRBD2 might be the D (6 bases). Germline CDR1 is SQVTM and CDR2 is ANQGSEA. V was cut by 7 bases and J by 7 bases, with 20 bases left in between. The length of the CDR3 is 14 residues. CDR3 sequence (DNA): TGCAGCGCCGGGGAGTGGGGGGATTGGAATGAGCAGTTCTTC. It is translated as CSAGEWGDWNEQFF.

The genes are TRBV4-2 and TRBJ1-4; 9 positions match TRBD1. The germline CDR1 and CDR2 sequences are LGHNA and YNFKEQ. The CDR3 length is 15 residues. The junction had 7 bases not matched to a gene; V was cut back by 3 bases and J by 8 bases. The CDR3 DNA sequence: TGTGCCAGCAGCCAGATGGGACAGGGAATCGAAAAACTGTTTTTT. Translation gives CASSQMGQGIEKLFF.

The chain employs TRBV11-2 and TRBJ2-7, with a possible D match to TRBD2 (7 bases). This CDR3 region has 14 residues. Germline loops: CDR1 SGHAT, CDR2 FQNNGV. The germline V and J ends were trimmed by 3 bases and 3 bases, with 12 bases remaining between them. The CDR3 coding sequence is TGTGCCAGCAGCTTGGGGGGGGCGGGCTACGAGCAGTACTTC. It specifies CASSLGGAGYEQYF.

This sequence joins TRBV4-1 and TRBJ1-5, with 10 bases aligning to TRBD1. CDR1 is MGHRA, CDR2 YSYEKL, per germline. The CDR3 contains 17 residues. V trimming: 0 bases; J trimming: 2 bases; junction bases outside the gene matches: 4. The CDR3 region has the DNA TGCGCCAGCAGCCAAGAAGTGGGGACAGGGGGCAATCAGCCCCAGCATTTT. Translated, it gives CASSQEVGTGGNQPQHF.

The chain carries TRBV7-3 and TRBJ2-6; a possible D gene is TRBD2 (8 bases). CDR3 length: 21 amino acids. Germline CDR1 is SGHTA and CDR2 is FQGTGA. V lost 4 bases to trimming and J lost 0 bases, with 25 bases between them. CDR3 protein: CASSSSGTEPGGVSGANVLTF. The DNA of the CDR3 is TGTGCCAGCAGCTCTTCCGGGACAGAGCCCGGGGGGGTCTCTGGGGCCAACGTCCTGACTTTC.

V gene TRBV6-1 combines with J gene TRBJ1-5; D remains ambiguous. CDR3 length equals 15 residues. V was trimmed by 2 bases and J by 0 bases, leaving 8 bases between them. Germline lookup yields CDR1 MNHNS and CDR2 SASEGT. CDR3 in DNA: TGTGCCAGCAGTGAATGGGGAGGTAGCAATCAGCCCCAGCATTTT. Its protein is CASSEWGGSNQPQHF.

Written as DNA, the CDR3 is TGCAGCGTTGAGGGGACAGGGTACGGGTTCGGCTCTGGGGCCAACGTCCTGACTTTC. As protein: CSVEGTGYGFGSGANVLTF. The chain recombines TRBV29-1 with TRBJ2-6, with 9 bases identical to TRBD1. CDR1 and CDR2 (germline): SQVTM, ANQGSEA. The CDR3 consists of 19 residues. Germline trimming cut 3 bases from V and 0 bases from J; bases unmatched to any gene: 12.

This chain connects TRBV2 to TRBJ2-2; D is unclear. V lost 6 bases to trimming and J lost 3 bases, with 8 bases between them. Looked up from germline, CDR1 is SNHLY and CDR2 is FYNNEI. The CDR3 covers 13 residues. CDR3 DNA sequence: TGTGCCAGCAGGACCCTGGACACCGGGGAGCTGTTTTTT. Protein product: CASRTLDTGELFF. The full variable domain, with the rest looked up from reference TRBV2 and TRBJ2-2, is EPEVTQTPSHQVTQMGQEVILRCVPISNHLYFYWYRQILGQKVEFLVSFYNNEISEKSEIFDDQFSVERPDGSNFTLKIRSTKLEDSAMYFCASRTLDTGELFFGEGSRLTVL.

The V gene is TRBV18, the J gene TRBJ2-1; D unclear. V was clipped by 4 bases and J by 8 bases, with 12 bases between them. This CDR3 comprises 13 residues. The germline gives CDR1 KGHSH, CDR2 LQKENI. The CDR3 here is CASSRPGSDEQFF. The CDR3 coding sequence is TGTGCCAGCTCACGCCCAGGTTCCGATGAGCAGTTCTTC.

This chain connects TRBV9 to TRBJ2-3; 9 bases agree with TRBD2. The length of the CDR3 is 14 residues. Unmatched junction bases numbered 7, after V lost 6 bases and J lost 5 bases. CDR1 and CDR2 from the germline V gene are SGDLS and YYNGEE. The CDR3 coding sequence is TGTGCCAGCACCACGGGACTAGCAGGAGATACGCAGTATTTT. This gives the protein CASTTGLAGDTQYF.

V is TRBV5-1 and J is TRBJ2-7; tentatively, D is TRBD1 or TRBD2 (5 bases each). The germline V and J ends were trimmed by 3 bases and 3 bases, with 13 bases remaining between them. CDR3 length: 14 amino acids. Germline values: CDR1 SGHRS, CDR2 YFSETQ. CDR3 bases: TGCGCCAGCAGCTGGGGACCCACCAGCTACGAGCAGTACTTC. Protein sequence: CASSWGPTSYEQYF.

V and J are TRBV5-5 and TRBJ1-2, with D tentatively TRBD1 (5 bases). The CDR3 is made up of 15 amino acids. V was shortened by 0 bases and J by 1 base, with 10 bases between the two germline ends. CDR1 is SGHKS and CDR2 is YYEKEE in the germline V gene (reference sequence). The CDR3 is CASSLVGDGNYGYTF. The CDR3, as DNA: TGTGCCAGCAGCTTGGTAGGGGACGGTAACTATGGCTACACCTTC. Combining the CDR3 with reference TRBV5-5 and TRBJ1-2 gives the whole variable domain DAGVTQSPTHLIKTRGQQVTLRCSPISGHKSVSWYQQVLGQGPQFIFQYYEKEERGRGNFPDRFSARQFPNYSSELNVNALLLGDSALYLCASSLVGDGNYGYTFGSGTRLTVV.